This entry lists 11 T cell receptor beta chains sequenced from one sample in a study of blood T cell repertoires in COVID-19 (TCRdb year 2020). Library creation used the immunoSEQ multiplex PCR assay. As stored in TCRdb, this immuneACCESS dataset retains in-frame rearrangements with V and J assigned. A fraction of the clones does not appear; measured against another copy, unresolved V genes explain less than half of the discrepancy, and the remainder lacks a known reason. In this sample the table shows about 130,000 clones, 79% of which occur a single time. Of the sample, about 40% is held by the ten largest clones. Sequenced material: peripheral blood. Receptors originate from a man aged 40-55 years with active or convalescent COVID-19.

The V gene is TRBV28, the J gene TRBJ1-1; 9 nucleotides align to TRBD1. Germline CDR1 is MDHEN and CDR2 is SYDVKM. The CDR3 sequence is 16 residues long. V shed 6 bases and J 5 bases; nucleotides not matched to a gene: 13. CDR3 nucleotide sequence: TGTGCCAGCAGACTTACGGGACCGGGACAGGGAACTGAAGCTTTCTTT. It codes for CASRLTGPGQGTEAFF.

This clone was observed a handful of times. The CDR3 nucleotides are TGTGCCAGCAGCTTAGGGGCAGGGGTGGACTATGGCTACACCTTC. Translating gives CASSLGAGVDYGYTF. V usage is TRBV7-2 and J usage is TRBJ1-2; a weak D match, TRBD1 (6 bases). Germline V gene sequence: CDR1 SGHTA, CDR2 FQGNSA. The CDR3 is 15 residues long. V dropped 1 base and J dropped 3 bases, with 12 bases sitting between them.

The chain uses TRBV5-1 and TRBJ1-3; D is possibly TRBD1 (5 bases). Trimming took 4 bases from V and 2 from J, leaving 10 bases between them. The CDR3 has 14 residues. CDR1 SGHRS and CDR2 YFSETQ come from the germline V gene. The CDR3 DNA reads as TGCGCCAGCAGCCCCGGGGGGACTGGAAACACCATATATTTT. Translated, it gives CASSPGGTGNTIYF.

The chain joins TRBV24-1 to TRBJ2-1; 8 bases map to TRBD2. The germline CDR1 and CDR2 sequences are KGHDR and SFDVKD. Trimming took 5 bases from V and 6 from J; bases not matched to a gene: 5. This CDR3 is built from 14 residues. Written as DNA, the CDR3 is TGTGCCACCAGTGGGGAGCGGGGGACCAATGAGCAGTTCTTC. Residues: CATSGERGTNEQFF.

In nucleotides, the CDR3 is TGTGCCTGTCCGGACAGGGCCAACTATGGCTACACCTTC. It translates to CACPDRANYGYTF. The J gene is TRBJ1-2, the V gene TRBV30; 8 nucleotides line up with TRBD1. V was pared by 6 bases and J by 2 bases, with 5 bases of the junction left unmatched. This CDR3 has 13 amino acids. CDR1 is GTSNPN and CDR2 is SVGIG in the germline V gene (reference sequence).

V usage is TRBV19 and J usage is TRBJ2-1; 12 nucleotides align to TRBD1. Germline CDR1 and CDR2: LNHDA and SQIVND (reference sequence). J was trimmed by 9 bases and V by 4 bases; bases with no gene match: 7. The length of the CDR3 is 15 residues. The CDR3, as DNA: TGTGCCAGTAGTAGGGGGACAGGGGGCATCGTTGAGCAGTTCTTC. Translated: CASSRGTGGIVEQFF.

This chain links TRBV3-1 (or the pseudogene TRBV3-2) with TRBJ2-7; the D gene is possibly TRBD2 (5 bases). V lost 2 bases and J lost 3, with 14 bases in between. CDR1 is LGHDT, CDR2 YNNKEL, per germline (reference sequence). This CDR3 has 15 residues. DNA of the CDR3: TGTGCCAGCAGCCAAACAAGCAGCGGAAGCTACGAGCAGTACTTC. Amino acids: CASSQTSSGSYEQYF.

This rearrangement joins TRBV19 to TRBJ1-1; D is undetermined. Per germline, CDR1 LNHDA and CDR2 SQIVND (reference sequence). The CDR3 runs 14 residues. V lost 5 bases and J lost 0, with 10 bases in between. CDR3 in amino acids: CASSVKLVNTEAFF. DNA for the CDR3: TGTGCCAGTAGTGTAAAACTTGTGAACACTGAAGCTTTCTTT. The whole variable domain, remainder taken from reference TRBV19 and TRBJ1-1, is DGGITQSPKYLFRKEGQNVTLSCEQNLNHDAMYWYRQDPGQGLRLIYYSQIVNDFQKGDIAEGYSVSREKKESFPLTVTSAQKNPTAFYLCASSVKLVNTEAFFGQGTRLTVV.

V usage is TRBV5-4 and J usage is TRBJ2-1; 11 bases map to TRBD2. This CDR3 is built from 15 residues. J lost 15 bases, V lost 4 bases, and 15 bases had no gene match. Germline assignment: CDR1 SGHNT and CDR2 YYREEE (reference sequence). In DNA, the CDR3 is TGTGCCAGCAGCCAGACGACTAGCGGGGCTCCCGTGCCGTTCTTC. This sequence encodes CASSQTTSGAPVPFF.

The gene calls are TRBV9 and TRBJ2-5, with a tentative D call TRBD2 (6 bases). Trimming stripped 3 bases from V and 7 bases from J, with 16 bases between. The germline V gene encodes CDR1 SGDLS and CDR2 YYNGEE. There are 14 residues in the CDR3. The CDR3 DNA is TGTGCCAGCAGCGAGCTCTCCCCGGGAGCGACCCAGTACTTC. As protein: CASSELSPGATQYF.

CDR3 coding DNA: TGTGCCAGCAGCCCCCTAGACACCGGGGAGCTGTTTTTT. It specifies CASSPLDTGELFF. The chain has TRBV12-3 or TRBV12-4 and TRBJ2-2; unclear D gene. The CDR3 is made up of 13 amino acids. V shed 6 bases and J shed 3 bases, with 8 bases lying between them.